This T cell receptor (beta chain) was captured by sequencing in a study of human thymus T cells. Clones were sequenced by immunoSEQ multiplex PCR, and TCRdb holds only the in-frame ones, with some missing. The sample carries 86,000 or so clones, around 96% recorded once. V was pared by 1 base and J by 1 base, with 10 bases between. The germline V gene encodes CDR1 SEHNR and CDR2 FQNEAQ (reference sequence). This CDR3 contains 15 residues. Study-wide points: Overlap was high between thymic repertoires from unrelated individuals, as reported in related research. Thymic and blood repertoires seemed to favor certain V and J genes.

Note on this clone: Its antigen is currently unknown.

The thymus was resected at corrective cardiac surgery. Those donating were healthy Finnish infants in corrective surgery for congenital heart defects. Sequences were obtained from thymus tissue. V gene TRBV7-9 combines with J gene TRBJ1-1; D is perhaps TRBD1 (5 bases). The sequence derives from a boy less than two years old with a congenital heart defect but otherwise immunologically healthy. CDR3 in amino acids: CASSLVGGGNTEAFF. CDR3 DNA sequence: TGTGCCAGCAGCTTAGTTGGGGGAGGGAACACTGAAGCTTTCTTT.